This T cell receptor (beta chain) was obtained from a study of breast tumors, draining lymph nodes, adjacent tissues. Notes on the study in general: Tumor TCR diversity was below lymph nodes but above nontumor tissue. The lymph node origin of tumor T cells was framed as consistent with a hypothesis, not demonstrated. Data fit most tumor T cells coming from lymph node, expanding in tumor.

Each CDR3 protein is one row after TCRdb ran MiXCR on the multiplex PCR reads. The profile shows over 60,000 distinct CDR3 sequences, less than 75% of them singletons. Details on this clonotype: Its antigen remains unidentified. The CDR3 does not end in the conserved phenylalanine or tryptophan, so this is likely a read error. Because the CDR3's place on the DNA is in doubt, the DNA is left out and the CDR3 is given as listed by TCRdb.

The CDR3 has 9 amino acids, counting both end residues. The V gene's germline CDR1 is SQVTM and CDR2 ANQGSEA. This clonotype originated in a female donor with breast cancer. Some clones in this sample may be carry-over from other donors' samples. Source material: breast tumor tissue. V is TRBV29-1 and J is TRBJ2-1. This CDR3 is CSVGIGHLY.